This T cell receptor beta chain derives from a study of naive and memory T cell subsets. The study, taken as a whole, reports: This RNA-based method may be sensitive to activation-related transcript changes.

Ligated cDNA underwent four rounds of PCR with nested alpha and beta constant region primers and SP2. For blood and skin samples, reverse transcription used TCR alpha and beta constant primers. One entry per CDR3 protein, called by TCRdb with MiXCR from the 5' RACE reads. Of some 60,000 distinct CDR3 sequences listed, 6.5% to 8.5% are singletons. This clonotype occurred a few times. Its antigen is still unknown. A UMI-containing oligonucleotide was joined by 3' ligation to the TCR cDNA template. Unsorted total RNA, roughly 1 to 1000 ng, was DNase treated before reverse transcription. V lost 6 bases and J lost 4; bases outside the gene matches: 11. The germline gives CDR1 LNHDA, CDR2 SQIVND (reference sequence). The CDR3 totals 15 residues.

This rearrangement joins TRBV19 to TRBJ1-2; TRBD1 matches at 7 bases. The origin of this receptor is a female donor in good health. As DNA, the CDR3 is TGTGCCAGTAGACCAACAGGGGAGAGCGGCTATGGCTACACCTTC. Amino acids: CASRPTGESGYGYTF.